This entry lists 32 T cell receptor beta chains sequenced from one sample in a study of cytomegalovirus exposure and HLA in healthy donors. The PCR contained 60 Vbeta and 13 Jbeta primers. Here immunoSEQ multiplex PCR was the method, and the copy in TCRdb shows in-frame clones only, minus some. The sample holds 100,000 to 150,000 clones, around three quarters seen once. The material sequenced was PBMCs. The receptors shown here come from a man younger than 45 in good health and CMV-seronegative.

The chain combines TRBV9 with TRBJ2-2, with 8 bases that match TRBD1. The CDR3 extends over 17 amino acids. Per the germline V gene, CDR1 is SGDLS and CDR2 is YYNGEE. J was trimmed by 0 bases and V by 4 bases; bases with no gene match: 8. CDR3 nucleotide sequence: TGTGCCAGCAGCATATCCCGGGACAGGCCGAACACCGGGGAGCTGTTTTTT. Protein product: CASSISRDRPNTGELFF. Full variable domain (missing parts from reference TRBV9 and TRBJ2-2): DSGVTQTPKHLITATGQRVTLRCSPRSGDLSVYWYQQSLDQGLQFLIQYYNGEERAKGNILERFSAQQFPDLHSELNLSSLELGDSALYFCASSISRDRPNTGELFFGEGSRLTVL.

This clone has just a few counts. The chain links TRBV5-1 to TRBJ2-1, with D unresolved. Trimming removed 0 bases at V and 4 bases at J, with 11 bases between. This CDR3 spans 15 amino acids. The germline CDR1 and CDR2 sequences are SGHRS and YFSETQ. CDR3 nucleotide sequence: TGCGCCAGCAGCTTGGTCCCCGACACATACAATGAGCAGTTCTTC. Its translation is CASSLVPDTYNEQFF.

The V call is TRBV29-1, the J call TRBJ2-2, with TRBD1 as a possible D gene (5 bases). Germline V lookup: CDR1 SQVTM, CDR2 ANQGSEA. The CDR3 runs to 13 residues. CDR3 sequence: CTFTGINTGELFF. CDR3 coding DNA: TGCACCTTCACAGGCATAAACACCGGGGAGCTGTTTTTT.

This chain joins TRBV6-5 and TRBJ2-5; 12 bases agree with TRBD1. CDR3 length: 15 amino acids. V shed 4 bases and J 6 bases; nucleotides not matched to a gene: 6. The germline CDR1 and CDR2 sequences are MNHEY and SVGAGI. The CDR3 protein is CASSSGTGGGKTQYF. In DNA form, the CDR3 reads TGTGCCAGCAGTTCCGGGACAGGGGGCGGAAAGACCCAGTACTTC.

The rearrangement links TRBV5-1 to TRBJ2-1, with D possibly TRBD1 on 5 matching bases. In germline, CDR1 is SGHRS, CDR2 YFSETQ. This CDR3 has 15 residues. Trimming stripped 4 bases from V and 0 bases from J, with 11 bases between. CDR3 region: CASSTTRVSYNEQFF. DNA for the CDR3: TGCGCCAGCAGCACCACCAGGGTCTCCTACAATGAGCAGTTCTTC.

This rearrangement joins TRBV19 to TRBJ2-7; 8 nucleotides line up with TRBD1. After removal of 5 bases from V and 1 base from J, the junction contained 4 bases not matched to a gene. This CDR3 has 14 residues. Germline V gene sequence: CDR1 LNHDA, CDR2 SQIVND (reference sequence). CDR3 region: CASSPWDRSYEQYF. The CDR3 coding sequence is TGTGCCAGTAGTCCCTGGGACAGGTCCTACGAGCAGTACTTC.

The chain employs TRBV7-8 and TRBJ2-1; TRBD2 matches at 7 bases. Losses at the gene ends were 1 base for V and 7 bases for J; bases not matched to a gene: 10. This CDR3 comprises 16 residues. Germline lookup yields CDR1 SGHVS and CDR2 FQNEAQ. This chain's CDR3 is CASSLGDYYPTNEQFF. The CDR3 nucleotides are TGTGCCAGCAGCTTAGGGGACTACTATCCTACAAATGAGCAGTTCTTC.

The V gene is TRBV5-1, the J gene TRBJ1-5, with TRBD1 as a possible D gene (5 bases). Germline assignment: CDR1 SGHRS and CDR2 YFSETQ. The V gene lost 0 bases and the J gene lost 2 bases, with 9 bases spanning the gap. There are 15 residues in the CDR3. CDR3 coding DNA: TGCGCCAGCAGCTTGGAAGGGGTTGGCAATCAGCCCCAGCATTTT. Translating it yields CASSLEGVGNQPQHF.

Details on this clone: The sample holds other DNA sequences that translate to the same CDR3. The chain joins TRBV7-9 to TRBJ1-5; no definite D call. V lost 4 bases, J lost 1 base, and 8 bases lay in between. The germline V gene encodes CDR1 SEHNR and CDR2 FQNEAQ (reference sequence). The CDR3 contains 14 residues. The CDR3 DNA reads as TGTGCCAGCAGCTCCGGGGTGAGCAATCAGCCCCAGCATTTT. It encodes CASSSGVSNQPQHF.

This clone was counted a single time. The chain employs TRBV28 and TRBJ1-4; TRBD1 might be the D (5 bases). V lost 8 bases, J lost 7 bases, and 17 bases lay in between. This CDR3 contains 14 residues. Germline-derived CDR1 and CDR2 are MDHEN and SYDVKM. Written as DNA, the CDR3 is TGTGCCAGCGTTACAGGCGGGACTGTTGAAAAACTGTTTTTT. Translation: CASVTGGTVEKLFF.

The chain recombines TRBV6-4 with TRBJ2-2; D gene unclear. The length of the CDR3 is 14 residues. Germline V gene sequence: CDR1 MRHNA, CDR2 SNTAGT. V was pared by 7 bases and J by 4 bases, with 13 bases between. The CDR3 DNA reads TGTGCCAGCACTCCCCAGCCAGGCACCGGGGAGCTGTTTTTT. Its translation: CASTPQPGTGELFF.

This clone turned up a few times. V gene TRBV30 combines with J gene TRBJ1-5; possible D gene TRBD1, 5 bases. Germline assignment: CDR1 GTSNPN and CDR2 SVGIG (reference sequence). Deletions cut 7 bases from V and 7 bases from J, with 17 bases between. CDR3 length: 13 amino acids. CDR3: CALRGAKGQPQHF. In DNA, the CDR3 is TGTGCCTTACGCGGGGCAAAAGGGCAGCCCCAGCATTTT.

The V gene is TRBV5-1, the J gene TRBJ2-1, with TRBD1 as a possible D gene (5 bases). Germline V gene sequence: CDR1 SGHRS, CDR2 YFSETQ. CDR3 length: 14 amino acids. Trimming removed 1 base from V and 6 bases from J, with 11 bases in between. DNA of the CDR3: TGCGCCAGCAGCTTGACGGGTAGGGGCAATGAGCAGTTCTTC. Residues: CASSLTGRGNEQFF. The whole variable domain, filled in from reference TRBV5-1 and TRBJ2-1, reads KAGVTQTPRYLIKTRGQQVTLSCSPISGHRSVSWYQQTPGQGLQFLFEYFSETQRNKGNFPGRFSGRQFSNSRSEMNVSTLELGDSALYLCASSLTGRGNEQFFGPGTRLTVL.

This chain uses TRBV27 with TRBJ2-3; 9 bases align to TRBD2. V gave up 8 bases and J gave up 6 bases; unmatched junction bases: 6. Looked up from germline, CDR1 is MNHEY and CDR2 is SMNVEV (reference sequence). The CDR3 is 13 residues long. The CDR3 nucleotides are TGTGCCAGCCGACCAGCGGGGGGCGATACGCAGTATTTT. Encoded protein: CASRPAGGDTQYF.

V usage is TRBV29-1 and J usage is TRBJ2-2; 8 bases line up with TRBD1. Germline CDR1 is SQVTM and CDR2 is ANQGSEA. CDR3 length: 15 residues. With 6 bases clipped from V and 7 bases from J, the junction kept 13 bases outside the gene matches. The CDR3 DNA sequence: TGCAGCGTAGGGACAGGTCTACCCGCACGCGGGGAGCTGTTTTTT. Its translation: CSVGTGLPARGELFF.

The chain carries TRBV6-6 and TRBJ2-1; 11 bases agree with TRBD2. Per germline, CDR1 MNHNY and CDR2 SVGAGI (reference sequence). This CDR3 is 16 amino acids long. V lost 6 bases, J lost 7 bases, and 11 bases stayed unmatched. CDR3 residues: CASRFLAGGRNNEQFF. CDR3 DNA sequence: TGTGCCAGCAGGTTTCTAGCGGGAGGACGCAATAATGAGCAGTTCTTC.

The CDR3 DNA follows: TGTGCCAGCAGGATCCAACAGAGCTCCTACAATGAGCAGTTCTTC. Amino acid sequence: CASRIQQSSYNEQFF. The chain couples TRBV6-1 to TRBJ2-1; D gene unclear. Germline lookup yields CDR1 MNHNS and CDR2 SASEGT. V lost 6 bases and J lost 0, with 12 bases in between. The length of the CDR3 is 15 residues.

V and J are TRBV7-9 and TRBJ2-1, with TRBD2 identical over 7 bases. Trimming at V came to 6 bases and at J to 6 bases, leaving 11 bases not matched to a gene. Germline CDR1 and CDR2: SEHNR and FQNEAQ (reference sequence). The CDR3 sequence is 15 residues long. The DNA of the CDR3 is TGTGCCAGCAGGAACTCGTGGGGGGGGAGCAATGAGCAGTTCTTC. It codes for CASRNSWGGSNEQFF.

The chain combines TRBV6-5 with TRBJ2-5; D might be TRBD1 (7 bases). The CDR3 consists of 15 residues. CDR1 and CDR2 (germline): MNHEY, SVGAGI. Trimming stripped 6 bases from V and 5 bases from J, with 19 bases between. Here the CDR3 reads CASRPGAGGSETQYF. DNA for the CDR3: TGTGCCAGCAGACCCGGGGCAGGGGGGTCGGAGACCCAGTACTTC.

This chain uses TRBV7-2 with TRBJ1-2; D call uncertain. Germline V gene sequence: CDR1 SGHTA, CDR2 FQGNSA. The CDR3 spans 11 residues. The V and J ends lost 5 bases and 10 bases respectively, with 11 bases between them. The CDR3 loop is CASSTRGVYTF. CDR3 bases: TGTGCCAGCAGCACCCGGGGAGTCTACACCTTC.

The chain couples TRBV28 to TRBJ2-7; 9 bases agree with TRBD1. J lost 6 bases, V lost 5 bases, and 11 bases had no gene match. The CDR3 length is 15 residues. Germline V CDR1 and CDR2: MDHEN, SYDVKM. CDR3 sequence (DNA): TGTGCCAGCAGTCAAGCCGGGACAGGGTTCGGCGAGCAGTACTTC. Translated, it gives CASSQAGTGFGEQYF.

V usage is TRBV11-2 and J usage is TRBJ1-2; D is possibly TRBD1 (6 bases). The CDR3 length is 13 residues. The V end lost 2 bases, the J end lost 8 bases, and 12 bases lay between the germline ends. Germline values: CDR1 SGHAT, CDR2 FQNNGV. CDR3 sequence (DNA): TGTGCCAGCAGCTTACGCCAGGGGAGCGGCTACACCTTC. Its translation is CASSLRQGSGYTF. The variable domain in full, completed from reference TRBV11-2 and TRBJ1-2, reads EAGVAQSPRYKIIEKRQSVAFWCNPISGHATLYWYQQILGQGPKLLIQFQNNGVVDDSQLPKDRFSAERLKGVDSTLKIQPAKLEDSAVYLCASSLRQGSGYTFGSGTRLTVV.

This chain links TRBV29-1 with TRBJ1-1; no firm D call. CDR1 is SQVTM and CDR2 is ANQGSEA in the germline V gene. This CDR3 is built from 14 residues. With 1 base removed from V and 0 bases from J, the gap between germline ends came to 9 bases. The CDR3 bases are TGCAGCGTTGAAGGGGCAGAGATGAACACTGAAGCTTTCTTT. Translating it yields CSVEGAEMNTEAFF.

Turning to this clone: Other DNA sequences in this specimen translate into the identical CDR3. The J gene is TRBJ2-7, the V gene TRBV7-2; no clear D gene. The germline V and J ends were trimmed by 1 base and 3 bases, with 10 bases remaining between them. Germline V CDR1 and CDR2: SGHTA, FQGNSA. The CDR3 sequence is 14 residues long. The CDR3 DNA follows: TGTGCCAGCAGCTTAGGGTCAGAATACTACGAGCAGTACTTC. It codes for CASSLGSEYYEQYF.

This rearrangement joins TRBV9 to TRBJ2-6; 9 bases agree with TRBD1. Germline CDR1 is SGDLS and CDR2 is YYNGEE. The ends lost 4 bases at V and 3 bases at J; junction bases unmatched: 8. The CDR3 totals 17 residues. CDR3 DNA sequence: TGTGCCAGCAGCTGGGACAGGGCAGTAAGTGGGGCCAACGTCCTGACTTTC. Translating it yields CASSWDRAVSGANVLTF. Based on the CDR3 plus reference TRBV9 and TRBJ2-6, the full variable domain is DSGVTQTPKHLITATGQRVTLRCSPRSGDLSVYWYQQSLDQGLQFLIQYYNGEERAKGNILERFSAQQFPDLHSELNLSSLELGDSALYFCASSWDRAVSGANVLTFGAGSRLTVL.

The chain recombines TRBV11-2 with TRBJ2-7; weak D call: TRBD1 (5 bases). The germline CDR1 and CDR2 sequences are SGHAT and FQNNGV. The CDR3 covers 14 residues. Trimming took 3 bases from V and 0 from J, leaving 9 bases between them. The CDR3: CASSFSRASYEQYF. The CDR3 coding sequence is TGTGCCAGCAGCTTTTCCAGGGCCTCCTACGAGCAGTACTTC.

The chain employs TRBV30 and TRBJ2-7; 8 bases agree with TRBD1. The CDR3 spans 12 residues. V trimming: 8 bases; J trimming: 1 base; junction bases outside the gene matches: 4. In germline, CDR1 is GTSNPN, CDR2 SVGIG (reference sequence). The CDR3 region is CAPDRGSYEQYF. The CDR3 DNA reads as TGTGCCCCCGACAGGGGATCCTACGAGCAGTACTTC.

The sample holds one count of this clone. J is TRBJ2-1 and V is TRBV7-6, with TRBD2 matching over 14 bases. This CDR3 is built from 14 residues. J was trimmed by 8 bases and V by 5 bases; bases with no gene match: 2. The germline gives CDR1 SGHVS, CDR2 FNYEAQ. In DNA, the CDR3 is TGTGCCAGCAGCCCGGGACTAGCGGGAGATGAGCAGTTCTTC. It specifies CASSPGLAGDEQFF.

The rearrangement links TRBV25-1 to TRBJ1-5, with D hard to call. Germline values: CDR1 MGHDK, CDR2 SYGVNS. V dropped 4 bases and J dropped 7 bases, with 14 bases sitting between them. The CDR3 contains 14 residues. CDR3 sequence: CASSGRSPSQPQHF. CDR3 nucleotide sequence: TGTGCCAGCAGTGGGAGGAGTCCCAGCCAGCCCCAGCATTTT. Together with reference TRBV25-1 and TRBJ1-5, the CDR3 gives the full variable domain: EADIYQTPRYLVIGTGKKITLECSQTMGHDKMYWYQQDPGMELHLIHYSYGVNSTEKGDLSSESTVSRIRTEHFPLTLESARPSHTSQYLCASSGRSPSQPQHFGDGTRLSIL.

The rearrangement joins TRBV18 to TRBJ2-1; maybe TRBD1 (5 bases). This CDR3 has 15 residues. CDR1 and CDR2 (germline): KGHSH, LQKENI. Deletions cut 1 base from V and 3 bases from J, with 10 bases between. The CDR3 spells CASSPREGDYNEQFF. The DNA for the CDR3 is TGTGCCAGCTCACCACGGGAAGGGGACTACAATGAGCAGTTCTTC.

This clone was picked up one time. The V call is TRBV7-9, the J call TRBJ2-7, with 12 nucleotides matching TRBD2. CDR3 length: 15 amino acids. CDR1 and CDR2 (germline): SEHNR, FQNEAQ (reference sequence). The ends lost 5 bases at V and 6 bases at J; junction bases unmatched: 8. CDR3 DNA sequence: TGTGCCAGCAGCCTCAACCTAGCGGGAGGGATCGAGCAGTACTTC. This codes for CASSLNLAGGIEQYF.

The chain uses TRBV7-9 and TRBJ2-5; TRBD1 matches 8 bases. The germline CDR1 and CDR2 sequences are SEHNR and FQNEAQ (reference sequence). Unmatched junction bases numbered 12, after V lost 5 bases and J lost 4 bases. CDR3 size: 16 residues. The CDR3 region has the DNA TGTGCCAGCAGCGACGCAGGGGGCTCTGAGGCAGAGACCCAGTACTTC. It is translated as CASSDAGGSEAETQYF.